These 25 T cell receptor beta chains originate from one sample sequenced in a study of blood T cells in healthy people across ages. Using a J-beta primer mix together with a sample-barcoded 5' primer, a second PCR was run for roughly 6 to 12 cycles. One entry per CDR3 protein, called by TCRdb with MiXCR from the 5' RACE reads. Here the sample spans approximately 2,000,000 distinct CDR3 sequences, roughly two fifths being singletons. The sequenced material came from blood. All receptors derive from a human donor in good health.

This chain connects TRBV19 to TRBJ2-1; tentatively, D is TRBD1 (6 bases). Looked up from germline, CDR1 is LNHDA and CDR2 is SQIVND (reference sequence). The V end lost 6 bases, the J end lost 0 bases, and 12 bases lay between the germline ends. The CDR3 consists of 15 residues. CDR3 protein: CASSGDTSSYNEQFF. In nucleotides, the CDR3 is TGTGCCAGTAGCGGGGACACGAGCTCCTACAATGAGCAGTTCTTC. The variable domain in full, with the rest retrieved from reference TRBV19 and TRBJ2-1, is DGGITQSPKYLFRKEGQNVTLSCEQNLNHDAMYWYRQDPGQGLRLIYYSQIVNDFQKGDIAEGYSVSREKKESFPLTVTSAQKNPTAFYLCASSGDTSSYNEQFFGPGTRLTVL.

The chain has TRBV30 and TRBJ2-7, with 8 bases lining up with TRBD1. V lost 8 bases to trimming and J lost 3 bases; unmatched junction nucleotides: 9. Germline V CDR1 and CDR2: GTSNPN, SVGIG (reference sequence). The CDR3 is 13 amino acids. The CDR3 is CAGGRQGSYEQYF. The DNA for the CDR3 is TGTGCCGGGGGGAGACAGGGGAGCTACGAGCAGTACTTC.

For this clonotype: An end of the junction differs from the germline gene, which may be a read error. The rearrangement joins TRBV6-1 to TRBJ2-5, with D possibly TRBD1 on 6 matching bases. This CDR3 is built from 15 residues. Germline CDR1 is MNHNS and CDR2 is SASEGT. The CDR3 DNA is TGTGTCAGCAGAACCTTCAGGGGAAGTGGCTACGGGCAGTACTTC. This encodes CVSRTFRGSGYGQYF.

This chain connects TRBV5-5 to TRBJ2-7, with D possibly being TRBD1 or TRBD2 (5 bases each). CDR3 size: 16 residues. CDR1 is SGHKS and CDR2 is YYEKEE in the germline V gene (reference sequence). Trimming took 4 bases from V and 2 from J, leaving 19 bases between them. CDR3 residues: CASSPNPNGAAYEQYF. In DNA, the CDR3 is TGTGCCAGCAGCCCAAACCCGAACGGGGCCGCCTACGAGCAGTACTTC. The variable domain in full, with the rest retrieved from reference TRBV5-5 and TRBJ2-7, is DAGVTQSPTHLIKTRGQQVTLRCSPISGHKSVSWYQQVLGQGPQFIFQYYEKEERGRGNFPDRFSARQFPNYSSELNVNALLLGDSALYLCASSPNPNGAAYEQYFGPGTRLTVT.

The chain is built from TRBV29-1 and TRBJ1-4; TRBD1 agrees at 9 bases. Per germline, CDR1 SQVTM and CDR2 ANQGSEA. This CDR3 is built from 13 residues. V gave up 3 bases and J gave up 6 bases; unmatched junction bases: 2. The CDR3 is CSVERDRDEKLFF. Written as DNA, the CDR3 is TGCAGCGTTGAGCGGGACAGGGATGAAAAACTGTTTTTT.

CDR3 residues: CASSLEGDRTIIQYF. The CDR3 DNA follows: TGTGCCAGCAGTTTAGAAGGGGACCGTACGATCATTCAGTACTTC. The rearrangement links TRBV12-3 or TRBV12-4 to TRBJ2-4; the D call may be TRBD1 or TRBD2 (5 bases each). Trimming removed 1 base from V and 9 bases from J, with 16 bases in between. CDR3 length equals 15 residues.

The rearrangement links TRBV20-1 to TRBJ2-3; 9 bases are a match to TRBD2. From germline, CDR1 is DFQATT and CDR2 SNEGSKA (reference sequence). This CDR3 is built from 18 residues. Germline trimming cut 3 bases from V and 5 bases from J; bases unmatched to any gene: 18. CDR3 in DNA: TGCAGTGCTAGTGACCCAGCGGGGGGCGCTAATCTTTTAGATACGCAGTATTTT. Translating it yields CSASDPAGGANLLDTQYF.

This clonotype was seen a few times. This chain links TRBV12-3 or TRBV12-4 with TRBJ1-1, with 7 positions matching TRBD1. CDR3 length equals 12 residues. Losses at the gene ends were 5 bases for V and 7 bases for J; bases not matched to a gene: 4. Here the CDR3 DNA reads TGTGCCAGCAGTCTTGACAGGGTTGAAGCTTTCTTT. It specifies CASSLDRVEAFF.

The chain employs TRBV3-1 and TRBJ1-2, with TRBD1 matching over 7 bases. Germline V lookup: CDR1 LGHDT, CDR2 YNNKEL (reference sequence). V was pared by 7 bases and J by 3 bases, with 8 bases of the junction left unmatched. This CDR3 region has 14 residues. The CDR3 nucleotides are TGTGCCAGCAATCCGACAGGGTTTCACTATGGCTACACCTTC. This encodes CASNPTGFHYGYTF.

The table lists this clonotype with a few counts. DNA for the CDR3: TGCAGTGCTATACAAGACCGTCCTTTTACCTACGAGCAGTACTTC. Protein: CSAIQDRPFTYEQYF. The V gene is TRBV20-1, the J gene TRBJ2-7; no clear D. The CDR3 extends over 15 amino acids. V was cut by 4 bases and J by 2 bases, with 18 bases left in between. The germline V gene has CDR1 DFQATT and CDR2 SNEGSKA (reference sequence).

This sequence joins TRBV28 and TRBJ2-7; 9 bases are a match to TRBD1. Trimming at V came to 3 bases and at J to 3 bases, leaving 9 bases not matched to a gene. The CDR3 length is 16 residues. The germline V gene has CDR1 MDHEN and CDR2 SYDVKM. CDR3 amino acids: CASSLGGTGNFYEQYF. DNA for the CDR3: TGTGCCAGCAGTTTGGGAGGGACAGGGAATTTCTACGAGCAGTACTTC.

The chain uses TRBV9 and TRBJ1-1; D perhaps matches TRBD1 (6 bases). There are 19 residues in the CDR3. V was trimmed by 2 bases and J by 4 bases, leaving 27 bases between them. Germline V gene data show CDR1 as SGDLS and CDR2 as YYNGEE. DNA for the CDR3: TGTGCCAGCAGCGTCTTTGCGGGTATTAAATCTACAGGGATCACTGAAGCTTTCTTT. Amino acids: CASSVFAGIKSTGITEAFF.

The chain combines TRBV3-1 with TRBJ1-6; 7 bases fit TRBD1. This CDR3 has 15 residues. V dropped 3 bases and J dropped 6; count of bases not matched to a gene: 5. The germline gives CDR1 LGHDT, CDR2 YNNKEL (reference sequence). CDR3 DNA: TGTGCCAGCAGCCACTTGGACAGGCTTAATTCACCCCTCCACTTT. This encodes CASSHLDRLNSPLHF.

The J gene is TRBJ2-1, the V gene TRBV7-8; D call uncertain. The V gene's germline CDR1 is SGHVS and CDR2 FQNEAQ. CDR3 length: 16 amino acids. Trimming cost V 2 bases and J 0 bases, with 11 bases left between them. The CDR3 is CASSLSEGNSYNEQFF. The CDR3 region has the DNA TGTGCCAGCAGCTTATCCGAAGGGAACTCCTACAATGAGCAGTTCTTC.

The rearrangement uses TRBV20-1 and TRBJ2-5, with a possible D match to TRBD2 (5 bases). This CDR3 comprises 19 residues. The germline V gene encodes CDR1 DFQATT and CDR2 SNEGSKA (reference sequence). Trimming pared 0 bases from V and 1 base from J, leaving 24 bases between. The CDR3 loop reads CSARDLRAFQAKIQETQYF. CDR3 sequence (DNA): TGCAGTGCTAGAGATCTGAGGGCGTTTCAGGCCAAAATCCAAGAGACCCAGTACTTC.

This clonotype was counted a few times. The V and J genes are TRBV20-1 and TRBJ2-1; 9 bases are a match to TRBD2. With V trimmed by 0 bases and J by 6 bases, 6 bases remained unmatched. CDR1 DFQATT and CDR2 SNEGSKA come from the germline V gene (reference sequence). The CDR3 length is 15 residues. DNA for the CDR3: TGCAGTGCTAGAGAGCGGGGGGGCCCGGGCAATGAGCAGTTCTTC. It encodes CSARERGGPGNEQFF.

The CDR3 region has the DNA TGTGCCAGCAGCTTTATAGGGGACACAGATACGCAGTATTTT. It yields the protein CASSFIGDTDTQYF. V gene TRBV7-3 combines with J gene TRBJ2-3; weak D call: TRBD1 (5 bases). V was trimmed by 3 bases and J by 2 bases, leaving 9 bases between them. The CDR3 is 14 residues long. CDR1 is SGHTA and CDR2 is FQGTGA in the germline V gene. The full variable domain, in which reference TRBV7-3 and TRBJ2-3 provide the parts outside the CDR3, is GAGVSQTPSNKVTEKGKYVELRCDPISGHTALYWYRQSLGQGPEFLIYFQGTGAADDSGLPNDRFFAVRPEGSVSTLKIQRTERGDSAVYLCASSFIGDTDTQYFGPGTRLTVL.

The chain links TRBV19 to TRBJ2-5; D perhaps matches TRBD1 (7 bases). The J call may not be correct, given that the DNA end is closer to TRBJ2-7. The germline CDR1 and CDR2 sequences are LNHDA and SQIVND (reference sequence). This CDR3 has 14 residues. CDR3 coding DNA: TGTGCCAGTACGACCCGGGCAGGGGGAGGCGAGCAGTACTTC. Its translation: CASTTRAGGGEQYF.

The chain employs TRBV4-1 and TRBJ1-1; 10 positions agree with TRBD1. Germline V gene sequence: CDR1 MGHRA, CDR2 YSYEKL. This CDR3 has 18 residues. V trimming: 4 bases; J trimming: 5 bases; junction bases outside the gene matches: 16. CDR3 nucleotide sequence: TGCGCCAGCAGCCTTCAGGGACAGGGGAATGGGGCTGGGACTGAAGCTTTCTTT. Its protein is CASSLQGQGNGAGTEAFF.

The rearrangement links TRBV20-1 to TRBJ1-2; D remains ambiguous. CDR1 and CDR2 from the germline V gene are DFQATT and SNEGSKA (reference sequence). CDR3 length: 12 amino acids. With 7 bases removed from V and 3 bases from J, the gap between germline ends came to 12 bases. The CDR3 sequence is CSVKGAYYGYTF. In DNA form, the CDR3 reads TGCAGTGTGAAGGGTGCTTACTATGGCTACACCTTC.

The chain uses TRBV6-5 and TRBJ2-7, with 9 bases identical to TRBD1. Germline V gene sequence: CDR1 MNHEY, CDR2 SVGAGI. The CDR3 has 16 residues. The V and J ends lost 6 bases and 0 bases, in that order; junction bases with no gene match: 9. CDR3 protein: CASSPGTGTPSYEQYF. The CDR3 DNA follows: TGTGCCAGCAGCCCCGGGACAGGGACCCCCTCCTACGAGCAGTACTTC.

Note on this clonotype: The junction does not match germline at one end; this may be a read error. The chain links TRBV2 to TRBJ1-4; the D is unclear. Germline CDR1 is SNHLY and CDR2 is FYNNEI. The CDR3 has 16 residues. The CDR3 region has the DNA TGTGCCAGCAGTATCAGACAAGTTGCAACTAATGAAAAACCGTTTTTT. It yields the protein CASSIRQVATNEKPFF. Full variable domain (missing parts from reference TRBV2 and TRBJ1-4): EPEVTQTPSHQVTQMGQEVILRCVPISNHLYFYWYRQILGQKVEFLVSFYNNEISEKSEIFDDQFSVERPDGSNFTLKIRSTKLEDSAMYFCASSIRQVATNEKPFFGSGTQLSVL.

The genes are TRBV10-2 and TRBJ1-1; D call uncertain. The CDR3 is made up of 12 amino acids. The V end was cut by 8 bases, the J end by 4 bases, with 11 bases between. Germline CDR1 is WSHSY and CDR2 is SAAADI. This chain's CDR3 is CASGWAITEAFF. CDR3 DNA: TGCGCCAGCGGATGGGCCATCACTGAAGCTTTCTTT.

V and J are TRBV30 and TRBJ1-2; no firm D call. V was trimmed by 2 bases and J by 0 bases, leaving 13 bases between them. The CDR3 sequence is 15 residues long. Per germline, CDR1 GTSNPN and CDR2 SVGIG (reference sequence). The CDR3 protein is CAWSLTELPNYGYTF. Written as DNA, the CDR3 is TGTGCCTGGAGTTTAACAGAACTTCCTAACTATGGCTACACCTTC.

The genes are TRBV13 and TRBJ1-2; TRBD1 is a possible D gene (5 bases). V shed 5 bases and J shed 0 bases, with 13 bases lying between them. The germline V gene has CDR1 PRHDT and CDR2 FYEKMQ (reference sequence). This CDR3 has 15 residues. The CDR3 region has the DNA TGTGCCAGCAGCCCTATCCTGACAGCTAACTATGGCTACACCTTC. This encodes CASSPILTANYGYTF.